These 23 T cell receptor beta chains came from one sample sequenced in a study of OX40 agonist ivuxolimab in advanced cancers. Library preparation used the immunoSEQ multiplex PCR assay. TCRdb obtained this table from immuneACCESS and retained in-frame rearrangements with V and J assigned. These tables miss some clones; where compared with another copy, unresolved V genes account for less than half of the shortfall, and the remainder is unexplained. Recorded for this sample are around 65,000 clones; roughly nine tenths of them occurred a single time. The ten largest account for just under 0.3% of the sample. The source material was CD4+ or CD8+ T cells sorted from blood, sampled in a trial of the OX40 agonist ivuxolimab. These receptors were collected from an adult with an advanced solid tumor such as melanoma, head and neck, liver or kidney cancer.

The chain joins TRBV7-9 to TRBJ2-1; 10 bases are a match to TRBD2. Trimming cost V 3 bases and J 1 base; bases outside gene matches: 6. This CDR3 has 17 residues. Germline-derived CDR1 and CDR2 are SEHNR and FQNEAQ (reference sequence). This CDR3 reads CASSFRASGRSYNEQFF. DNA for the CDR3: TGTGCCAGCAGCTTCCGGGCTAGCGGGAGATCCTACAATGAGCAGTTCTTC.

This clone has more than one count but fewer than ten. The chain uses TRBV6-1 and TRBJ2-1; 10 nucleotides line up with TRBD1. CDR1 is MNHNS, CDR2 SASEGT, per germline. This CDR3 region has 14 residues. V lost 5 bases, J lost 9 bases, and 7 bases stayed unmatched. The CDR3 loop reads CASSYSTGGLEQFF. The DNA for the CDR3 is TGTGCCAGCAGTTATTCGACAGGGGGCCTTGAGCAGTTCTTC.

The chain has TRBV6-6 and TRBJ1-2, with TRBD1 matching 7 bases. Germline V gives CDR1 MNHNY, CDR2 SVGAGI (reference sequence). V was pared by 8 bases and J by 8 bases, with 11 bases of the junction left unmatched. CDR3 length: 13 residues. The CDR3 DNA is TGTGCCAGCCTTACGGGGCAGGGGGGCGGCTACACCTTC. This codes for CASLTGQGGGYTF.

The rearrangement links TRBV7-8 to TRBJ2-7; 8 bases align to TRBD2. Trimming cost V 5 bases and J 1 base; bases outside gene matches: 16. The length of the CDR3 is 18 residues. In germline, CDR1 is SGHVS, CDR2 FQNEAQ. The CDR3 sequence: CASSPRGGASSPSYEQYF. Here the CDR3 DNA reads TGTGCCAGCAGCCCACGGGGGGGGGCCTCGTCTCCGTCCTACGAGCAGTACTTC.

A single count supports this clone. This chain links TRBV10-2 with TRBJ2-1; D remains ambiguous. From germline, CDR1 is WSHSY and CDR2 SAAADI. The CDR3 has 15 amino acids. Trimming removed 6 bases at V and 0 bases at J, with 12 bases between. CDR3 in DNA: TGCGCCAGCAGAAGTAATACGAGCTCCTACAATGAGCAGTTCTTC. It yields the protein CASRSNTSSYNEQFF.

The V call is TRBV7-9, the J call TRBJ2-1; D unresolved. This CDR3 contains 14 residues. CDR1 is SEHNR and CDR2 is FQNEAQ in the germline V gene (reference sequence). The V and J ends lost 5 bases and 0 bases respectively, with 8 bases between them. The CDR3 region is CASSPLTSYNEQFF. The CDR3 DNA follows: TGTGCCAGCAGCCCGCTTACCTCCTACAATGAGCAGTTCTTC. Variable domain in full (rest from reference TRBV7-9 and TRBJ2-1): DTGVSQNPRHKITKRGQNVTFRCDPISEHNRLYWYRQTLGQGPEFLTYFQNEAQLEKSRLLSDRFSAERPKGSFSTLEIQRTEQGDSAMYLCASSPLTSYNEQFFGPGTRLTVL.

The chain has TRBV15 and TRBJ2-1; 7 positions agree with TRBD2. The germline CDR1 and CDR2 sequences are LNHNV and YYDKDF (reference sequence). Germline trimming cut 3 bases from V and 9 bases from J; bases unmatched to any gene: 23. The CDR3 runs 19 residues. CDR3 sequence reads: CATSSQGSSGPLVWGEQFF. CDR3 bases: TGTGCCACCAGCAGTCAAGGCTCTAGCGGTCCACTCGTGTGGGGTGAGCAGTTCTTC. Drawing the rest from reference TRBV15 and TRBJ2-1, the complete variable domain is DAMVIQNPRYQVTQFGKPVTLSCSQTLNHNVMYWYQQKSSQAPKLLFHYYDKDFNNEADTPDNFQSRRPNTSFCFLDIRSPGLGDTAMYLCATSSQGSSGPLVWGEQFFGPGTRLTVL.

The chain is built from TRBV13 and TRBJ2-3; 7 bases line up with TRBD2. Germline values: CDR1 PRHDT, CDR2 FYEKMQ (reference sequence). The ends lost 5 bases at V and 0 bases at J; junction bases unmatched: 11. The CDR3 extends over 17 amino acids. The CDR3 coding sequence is TGTGCCAGCAGCCAATCAAAGGCGGGAGTAAGCACAGATACGCAGTATTTT. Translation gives CASSQSKAGVSTDTQYF.

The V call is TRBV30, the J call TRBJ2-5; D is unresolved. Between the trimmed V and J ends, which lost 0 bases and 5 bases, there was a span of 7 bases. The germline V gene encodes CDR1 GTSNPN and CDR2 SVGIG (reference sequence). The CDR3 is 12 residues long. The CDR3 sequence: CAWSVIKETQYF. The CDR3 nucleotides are TGTGCCTGGAGTGTAATAAAGGAGACCCAGTACTTC.

Written as DNA, the CDR3 is TGTGGCAAACCGGAGATAACACAAAGTCGGGCCAACGTCCTGACTTTC. It yields the protein CGKPEITQSRANVLTF. This rearrangement joins TRBV8-2 to TRBJ2-6; the table's D gene call, TRBD2, was not cross checked with the DNA. TRBV8-2 is deemed a pseudogene. The CDR3 sequence is 16 residues long.

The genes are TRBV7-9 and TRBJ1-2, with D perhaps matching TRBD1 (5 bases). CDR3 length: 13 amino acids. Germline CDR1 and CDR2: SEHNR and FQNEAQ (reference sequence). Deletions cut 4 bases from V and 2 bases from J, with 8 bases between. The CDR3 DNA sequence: TGTGCCAGCAGCTCTTCAGGGAACTATGGCTACACCTTC. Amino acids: CASSSSGNYGYTF.

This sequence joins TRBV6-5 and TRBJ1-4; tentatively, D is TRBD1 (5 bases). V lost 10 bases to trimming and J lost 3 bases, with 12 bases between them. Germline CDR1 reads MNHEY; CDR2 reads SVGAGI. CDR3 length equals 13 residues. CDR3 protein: CATRGVANEKLFF. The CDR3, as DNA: TGTGCCACCCGAGGGGTGGCTAATGAAAAACTGTTTTTT.

The CDR3 spells CASSLAAGNTEAFF. DNA of the CDR3: TGCGCCAGCAGCTTGGCTGCAGGGAACACTGAAGCTTTCTTT. This chain joins TRBV5-1 and TRBJ1-1, with D hard to call. CDR1 and CDR2 (germline): SGHRS, YFSETQ. The CDR3 sequence is 14 residues long. V gave up 0 bases and J gave up 1 base, with 7 bases separating them.

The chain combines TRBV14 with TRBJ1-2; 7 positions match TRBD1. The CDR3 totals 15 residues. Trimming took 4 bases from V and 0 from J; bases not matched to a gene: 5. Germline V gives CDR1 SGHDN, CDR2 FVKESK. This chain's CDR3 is CASSRTGATNYGYTF. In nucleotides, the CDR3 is TGTGCCAGCAGCCGCACAGGGGCCACTAACTATGGCTACACCTTC. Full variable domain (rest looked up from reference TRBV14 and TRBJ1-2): EAGVTQFPSHSVIEKGQTVTLRCDPISGHDNLYWYRRVMGKEIKFLLHFVKESKQDESGMPNNRFLAERTGGTYSTLKVQPAELEDSGVYFCASSRTGATNYGYTFGSGTRLTVV.

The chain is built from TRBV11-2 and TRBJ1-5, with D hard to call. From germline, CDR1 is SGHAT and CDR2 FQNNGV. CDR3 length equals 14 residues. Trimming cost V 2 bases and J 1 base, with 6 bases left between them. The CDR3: CASSLSGSNQPQHF. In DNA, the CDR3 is TGTGCCAGCAGCTTATCCGGGAGCAATCAGCCCCAGCATTTT. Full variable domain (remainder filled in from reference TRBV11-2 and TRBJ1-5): EAGVAQSPRYKIIEKRQSVAFWCNPISGHATLYWYQQILGQGPKLLIQFQNNGVVDDSQLPKDRFSAERLKGVDSTLKIQPAKLEDSAVYLCASSLSGSNQPQHFGDGTRLSIL.

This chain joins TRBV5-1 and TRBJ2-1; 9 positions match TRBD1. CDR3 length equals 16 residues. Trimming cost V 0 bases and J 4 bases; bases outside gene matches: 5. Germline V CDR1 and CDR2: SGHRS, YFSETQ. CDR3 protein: CASSLEGQGGYNEQFF. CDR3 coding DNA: TGCGCCAGCAGCTTGGAGGGACAGGGTGGGTACAATGAGCAGTTCTTC.

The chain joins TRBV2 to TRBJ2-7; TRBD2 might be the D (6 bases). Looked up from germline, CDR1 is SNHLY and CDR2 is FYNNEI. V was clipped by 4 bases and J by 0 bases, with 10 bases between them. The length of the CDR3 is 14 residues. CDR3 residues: CASSGGLASYEQYF. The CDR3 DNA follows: TGTGCCAGCAGTGGGGGACTGGCCTCCTACGAGCAGTACTTC.

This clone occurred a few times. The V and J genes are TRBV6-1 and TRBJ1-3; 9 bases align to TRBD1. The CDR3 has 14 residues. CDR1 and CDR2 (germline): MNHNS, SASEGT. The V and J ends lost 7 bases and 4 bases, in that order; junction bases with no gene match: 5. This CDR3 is CASKGQGLGNTIYF. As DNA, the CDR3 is TGTGCCAGCAAGGGACAGGGTTTAGGAAACACCATATATTTT.

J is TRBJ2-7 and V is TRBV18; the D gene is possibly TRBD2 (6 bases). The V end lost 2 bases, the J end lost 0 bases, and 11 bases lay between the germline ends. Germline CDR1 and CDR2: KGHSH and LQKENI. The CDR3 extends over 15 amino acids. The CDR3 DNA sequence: TGTGCCAGCTCACCAACCGGGAGCGTCTCCTACGAGCAGTACTTC. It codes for CASSPTGSVSYEQYF.

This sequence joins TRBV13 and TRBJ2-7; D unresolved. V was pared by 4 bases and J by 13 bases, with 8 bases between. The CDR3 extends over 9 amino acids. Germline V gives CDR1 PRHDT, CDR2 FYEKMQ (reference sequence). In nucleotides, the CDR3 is TGTGCCAGCAGCTCCCAAAGTTACTTC. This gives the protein CASSSQSYF. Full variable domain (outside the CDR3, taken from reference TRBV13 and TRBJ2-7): AAGVIQSPRHLIKEKRETATLKCYPIPRHDTVYWYQQGPGQDPQFLISFYEKMQSDKGSIPDRFSAQQFSDYHSELNMSSLELGDSALYFCASSSQSYFGPGTRLTVT.

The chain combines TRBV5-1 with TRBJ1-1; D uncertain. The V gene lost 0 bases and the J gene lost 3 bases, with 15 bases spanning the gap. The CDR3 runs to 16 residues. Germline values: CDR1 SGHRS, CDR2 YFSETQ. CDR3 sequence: CASSLASFQAYTEAFF. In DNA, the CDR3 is TGCGCCAGCAGCTTGGCCTCCTTCCAGGCGTACACTGAAGCTTTCTTT.

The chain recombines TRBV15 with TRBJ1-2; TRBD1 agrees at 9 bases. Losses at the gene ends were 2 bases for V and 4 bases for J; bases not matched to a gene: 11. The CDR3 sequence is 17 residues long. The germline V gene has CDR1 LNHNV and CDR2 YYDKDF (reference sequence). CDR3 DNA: TGTGCCACCAGCAGAAAATCTTCACCGACAGGGGGCTATGGCTACACCTTC. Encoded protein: CATSRKSSPTGGYGYTF.

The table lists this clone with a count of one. The CDR3 protein is CASSIADRANYGYTF. The CDR3 coding sequence is TGTGCCAGTAGTATAGCGGACAGAGCTAACTATGGCTACACCTTC. This rearrangement joins TRBV19 to TRBJ1-2; TRBD1 is a possible D gene (6 bases). Germline V CDR1 and CDR2: LNHDA, SQIVND (reference sequence). The ends were cut back, 1 base at V and 0 bases at J, with 9 bases in the middle. The CDR3 length is 15 residues.